What follows are 7 T cell receptor beta chains derived from one specimen sequenced in a study of blood T cell repertoires in COVID-19. Libraries were prepared by immunoSEQ multiplex PCR; TCRdb keeps only in-frame clonotypes and omits some of them. The table records approximately 140,000 clones, about 80% of them present only once. Material: peripheral blood. These receptors all stem from a man aged 70-80 years with acute or convalescent COVID-19.

The rearrangement links TRBV7-8 to TRBJ2-7, with 9 bases identical to TRBD1. The V segment lost 4 bases and the J segment 5 bases; nucleotides outside the gene matches: 6. Germline V CDR1 and CDR2: SGHVS, FQNEAQ. The CDR3 is made up of 14 amino acids. The CDR3 coding sequence is TGTGCCAGCAGCTATGGGACAGGGAGGCACGAGCAGTACTTC. Its protein product is CASSYGTGRHEQYF. Full variable domain (missing parts from reference TRBV7-8 and TRBJ2-7): GAGVSQSPRYKVAKRGQDVALRCDPISGHVSLFWYQQALGQGPEFLTYFQNEAQLDKSGLPSDRFFAERPEGSVSTLKIQRTQQEDSAVYLCASSYGTGRHEQYFGPGTRLTVT.

This chain connects TRBV27 to TRBJ2-7; the match to TRBD1 covers 8 bases. The V gene end was trimmed by 5 bases and the J gene end by 3 bases; junction bases not matched to a gene: 0. The CDR3 is 12 amino acids. CDR1 is MNHEY and CDR2 is SMNVEV in the germline V gene (reference sequence). As DNA, the CDR3 is TGTGCCAGCAGTACAGGGGGCTACGAGCAGTACTTC. As protein: CASSTGGYEQYF.

V and J are TRBV3-1 (or the pseudogene TRBV3-2) and TRBJ2-2; D is undetermined. The CDR3 length is 11 residues. Germline V gene data show CDR1 as LGHDT and CDR2 as YNNKEL (reference sequence). Between the trimmed V and J ends, which lost 6 bases and 6 bases, there was a span of 5 bases. The CDR3 DNA reads TGTGCCAGCAGTCTCGCCGGGGAGCTGTTTTTT. It encodes CASSLAGELFF.

The chain recombines TRBV5-1 with TRBJ2-7; TRBD1 aligns across 11 bases. V lost 3 bases, J lost 3 bases, and 2 bases stayed unmatched. Germline assignment: CDR1 SGHRS and CDR2 YFSETQ. CDR3 length: 14 amino acids. CDR3 sequence (DNA): TGCGCCAGCAGCTGGGACAGGGGGAACTACGAGCAGTACTTC. Translation gives CASSWDRGNYEQYF.

The chain has TRBV6-5 and TRBJ2-1; no clear D. CDR1 MNHEY and CDR2 SVGAGI come from the germline V gene. Trimming stripped 6 bases from V and 0 bases from J, with 9 bases between. This CDR3 region has 14 residues. The CDR3 is CASRSSSSYNEQFF. The CDR3 DNA follows: TGTGCCAGCAGGTCCTCCAGCTCCTACAATGAGCAGTTCTTC.

This clone turned up a few times. V usage is TRBV5-1 and J usage is TRBJ2-3, with a weak D call TRBD1 (5 bases). Trimming took 0 bases from V and 5 from J, leaving 13 bases between them. CDR3 size: 15 residues. From germline, CDR1 is SGHRS and CDR2 YFSETQ. The CDR3 coding sequence is TGCGCCAGCAGCTTGGCGTCAGGGATCAGAGATACGCAGTATTTT. Translation gives CASSLASGIRDTQYF.

The chain uses TRBV7-8 and TRBJ1-2, with no clear D. The V and J ends lost 5 bases and 1 base respectively, with 8 bases between them. Germline CDR1 is SGHVS and CDR2 is FQNEAQ. There are 13 residues in the CDR3. The CDR3 here is CASSPDFNYGYTF. DNA of the CDR3: TGTGCCAGCAGCCCCGACTTTAACTATGGCTACACCTTC. The whole variable domain, filled in from reference TRBV7-8 and TRBJ1-2, reads GAGVSQSPRYKVAKRGQDVALRCDPISGHVSLFWYQQALGQGPEFLTYFQNEAQLDKSGLPSDRFFAERPEGSVSTLKIQRTQQEDSAVYLCASSPDFNYGYTFGSGTRLTVV.